This note documents a single T cell receptor beta chain sequence. Its specificity is not known. The sample comes from a study of hypomethylating agent response in myelodysplastic syndrome. Survey resolution used two replicates of roughly 200 ng, totaling around 400 ng DNA. The assay was immunoSEQ multiplex PCR, and TCRdb's table has in-frame clones only and misses some. The sample lists roughly 5,400 clones, more than 70% seen once, with about 11% in the top ten. Bulk bone marrow was analyzed without sorting T-cell subsets. General study results and limits: Control donors' ages did not match those of MDS patients. Non-responders showed more contracted clonotypes post-treatment, while responders showed more novel ones.

The source of this sequence is a human donor with myelodysplastic syndrome. Specimen: bone marrow, collected before or after starting hypomethylating agent treatment for myelodysplastic syndrome (not recorded which).

CDR3 nucleotides: TGTGCCAGCAGCAAACGGGGCGATGAAGAGACCCAGTACTTC. Its translation: CASSKRGDEETQYF. The V gene is TRBV13, the J gene TRBJ2-5; D may correspond to TRBD1 or TRBD2 (5 bases each). Per germline, CDR1 PRHDT and CDR2 FYEKMQ (reference sequence). This CDR3 is 14 amino acids long. Trimming removed 5 bases at V and 3 bases at J, with 13 bases between.